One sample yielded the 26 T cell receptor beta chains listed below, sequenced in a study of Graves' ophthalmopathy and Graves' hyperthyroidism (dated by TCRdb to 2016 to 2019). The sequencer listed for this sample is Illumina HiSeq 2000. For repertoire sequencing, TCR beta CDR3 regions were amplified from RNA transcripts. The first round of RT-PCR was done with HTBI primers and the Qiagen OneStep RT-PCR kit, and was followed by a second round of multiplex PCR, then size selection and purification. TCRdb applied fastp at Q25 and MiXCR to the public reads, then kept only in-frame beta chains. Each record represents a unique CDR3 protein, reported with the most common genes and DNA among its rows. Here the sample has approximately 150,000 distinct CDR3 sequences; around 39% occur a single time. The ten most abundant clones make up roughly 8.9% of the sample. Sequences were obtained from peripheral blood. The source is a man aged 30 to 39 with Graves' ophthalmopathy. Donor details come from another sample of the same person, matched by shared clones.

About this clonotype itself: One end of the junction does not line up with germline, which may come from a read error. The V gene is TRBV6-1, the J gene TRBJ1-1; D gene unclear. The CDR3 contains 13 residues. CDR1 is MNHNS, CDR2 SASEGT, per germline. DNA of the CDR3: TGTGCCAGCGGTGAATTCGGCGGCAGTGAAGCTTTCTTT. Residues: CASGEFGGSEAFF.

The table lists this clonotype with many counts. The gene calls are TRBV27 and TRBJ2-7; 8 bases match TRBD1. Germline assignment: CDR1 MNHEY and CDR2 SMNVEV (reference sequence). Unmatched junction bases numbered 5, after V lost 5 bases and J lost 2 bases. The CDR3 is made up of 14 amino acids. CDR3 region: CASSPDRGPYEQYF. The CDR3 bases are TGTGCCAGCAGTCCAGACAGGGGACCCTACGAGCAGTACTTC.

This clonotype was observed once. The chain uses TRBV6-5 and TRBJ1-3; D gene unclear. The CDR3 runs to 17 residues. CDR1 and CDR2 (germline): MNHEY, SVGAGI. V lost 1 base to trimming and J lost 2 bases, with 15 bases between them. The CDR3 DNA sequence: TGTGCCAGCAGTTACTTGGTTGACACGACCCCTGGAAACACCATATATTTT. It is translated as CASSYLVDTTPGNTIYF.

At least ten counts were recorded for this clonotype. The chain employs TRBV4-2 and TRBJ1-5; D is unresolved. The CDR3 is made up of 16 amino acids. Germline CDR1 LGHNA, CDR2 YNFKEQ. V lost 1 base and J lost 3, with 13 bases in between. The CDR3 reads CASSQVVGGSNQPQHF. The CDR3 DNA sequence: TGTGCCAGCAGCCAAGTCGTTGGAGGATCCAATCAGCCCCAGCATTTT.

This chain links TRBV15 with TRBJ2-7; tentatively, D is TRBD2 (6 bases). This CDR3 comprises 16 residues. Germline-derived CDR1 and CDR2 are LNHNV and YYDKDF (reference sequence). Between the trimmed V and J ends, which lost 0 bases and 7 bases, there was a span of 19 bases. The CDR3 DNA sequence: TGTGCCACCAGCAGAGATATTGGGACGGGAGTGTATGAGCAGTACTTC. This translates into CATSRDIGTGVYEQYF.

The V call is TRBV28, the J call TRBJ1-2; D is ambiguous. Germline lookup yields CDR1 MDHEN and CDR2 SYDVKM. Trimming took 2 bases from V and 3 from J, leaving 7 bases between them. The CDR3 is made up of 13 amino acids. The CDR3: CASSLIQDYGYTF. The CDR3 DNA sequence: TGTGCCAGCAGTTTAATACAAGACTATGGCTACACCTTC.

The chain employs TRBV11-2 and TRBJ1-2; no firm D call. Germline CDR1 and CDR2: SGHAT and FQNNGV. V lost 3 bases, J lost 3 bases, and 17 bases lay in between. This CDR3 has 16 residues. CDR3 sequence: CASSLRGSALYYGYTF. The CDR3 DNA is TGTGCCAGCAGCTTGAGAGGAAGTGCCCTATACTATGGCTACACCTTC.

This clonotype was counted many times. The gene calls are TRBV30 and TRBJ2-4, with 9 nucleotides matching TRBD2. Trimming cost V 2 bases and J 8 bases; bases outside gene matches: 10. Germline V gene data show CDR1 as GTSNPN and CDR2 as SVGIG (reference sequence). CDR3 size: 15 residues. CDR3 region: CAWSLLAGIGDIQYF. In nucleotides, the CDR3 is TGTGCCTGGAGTTTGCTAGCGGGAATAGGTGACATTCAGTACTTC.

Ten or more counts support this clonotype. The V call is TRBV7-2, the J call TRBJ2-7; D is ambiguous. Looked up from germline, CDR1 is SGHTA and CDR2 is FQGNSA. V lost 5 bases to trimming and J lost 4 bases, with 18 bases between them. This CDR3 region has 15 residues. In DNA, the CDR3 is TGTGCCAGCAGCCTAATTGCTGCAGGAGCGTACGAGCAGTACTTC. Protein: CASSLIAAGAYEQYF.

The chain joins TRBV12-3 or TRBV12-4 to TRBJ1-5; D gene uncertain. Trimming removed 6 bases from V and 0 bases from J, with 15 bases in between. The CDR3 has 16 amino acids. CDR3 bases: TGTGCCAGCAGACCCGAGCGGGGTCGTAGCAATCAGCCCCAGCATTTT. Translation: CASRPERGRSNQPQHF.

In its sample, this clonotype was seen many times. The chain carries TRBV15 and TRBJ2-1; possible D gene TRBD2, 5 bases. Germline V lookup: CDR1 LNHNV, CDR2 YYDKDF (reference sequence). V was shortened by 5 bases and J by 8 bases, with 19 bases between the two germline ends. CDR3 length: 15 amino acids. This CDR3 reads CATSGGRWLPDEQFF. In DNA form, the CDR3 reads TGTGCCACCAGCGGAGGTAGGTGGCTTCCCGATGAGCAGTTCTTC. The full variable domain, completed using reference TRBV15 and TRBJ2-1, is DAMVIQNPRYQVTQFGKPVTLSCSQTLNHNVMYWYQQKSSQAPKLLFHYYDKDFNNEADTPDNFQSRRPNTSFCFLDIRSPGLGDTAMYLCATSGGRWLPDEQFFGPGTRLTVL.

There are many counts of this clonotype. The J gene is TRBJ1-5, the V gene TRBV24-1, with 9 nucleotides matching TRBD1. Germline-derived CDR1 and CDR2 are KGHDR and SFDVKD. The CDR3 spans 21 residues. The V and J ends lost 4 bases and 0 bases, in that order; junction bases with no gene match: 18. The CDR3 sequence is CATSEGAGQGTATDSNQPQHF. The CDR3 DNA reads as TGTGCCACCAGTGAAGGGGCGGGACAGGGTACAGCAACGGATAGCAATCAGCCCCAGCATTTT.

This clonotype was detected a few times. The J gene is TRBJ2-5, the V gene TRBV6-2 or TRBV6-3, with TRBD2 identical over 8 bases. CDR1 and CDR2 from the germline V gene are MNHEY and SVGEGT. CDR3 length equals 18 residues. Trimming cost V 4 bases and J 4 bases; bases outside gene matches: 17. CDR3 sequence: CASSWKAGDEDWGETQYF. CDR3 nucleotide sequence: TGTGCCAGCAGTTGGAAAGCGGGAGATGAAGATTGGGGAGAGACCCAGTACTTC.

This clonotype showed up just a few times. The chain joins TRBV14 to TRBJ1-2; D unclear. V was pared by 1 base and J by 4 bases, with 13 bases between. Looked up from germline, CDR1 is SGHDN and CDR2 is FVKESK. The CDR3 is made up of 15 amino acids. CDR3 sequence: CASSQAVGRTYGYTF. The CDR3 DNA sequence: TGTGCCAGCAGCCAAGCTGTCGGCAGGACCTATGGCTACACCTTC.

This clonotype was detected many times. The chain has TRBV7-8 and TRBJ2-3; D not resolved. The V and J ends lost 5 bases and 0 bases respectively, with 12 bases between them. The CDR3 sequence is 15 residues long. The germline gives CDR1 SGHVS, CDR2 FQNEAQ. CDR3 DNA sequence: TGTGCCAGCAGCCTACTTGCGACTAGCACAGATACGCAGTATTTT. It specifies CASSLLATSTDTQYF.

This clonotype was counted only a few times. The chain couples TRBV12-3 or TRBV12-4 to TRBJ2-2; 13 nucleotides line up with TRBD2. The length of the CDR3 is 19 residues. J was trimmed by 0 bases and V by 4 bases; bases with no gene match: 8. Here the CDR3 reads CASSSKGTSGMANTGELFF. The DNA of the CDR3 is TGTGCCAGCAGTTCCAAAGGGACTAGCGGGATGGCGAACACCGGGGAGCTGTTTTTT.

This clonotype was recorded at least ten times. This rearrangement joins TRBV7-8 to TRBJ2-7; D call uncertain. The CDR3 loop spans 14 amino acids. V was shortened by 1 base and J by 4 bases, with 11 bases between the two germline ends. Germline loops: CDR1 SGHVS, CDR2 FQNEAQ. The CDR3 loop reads CASSLVEQSYEQYF. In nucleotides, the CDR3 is TGTGCCAGCAGCTTAGTGGAACAGAGTTACGAGCAGTACTTC.

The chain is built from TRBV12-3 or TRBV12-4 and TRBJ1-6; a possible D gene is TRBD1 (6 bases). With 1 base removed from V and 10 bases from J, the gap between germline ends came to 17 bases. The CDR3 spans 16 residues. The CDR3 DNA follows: TGTGCCAGCAGTTTAGGTACAGGGCTGAAGGAATCACCCCTCCACTTT. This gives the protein CASSLGTGLKESPLHF.

CDR3 in DNA: TGTGCCAGCCGTCCAAGGGGGGGCTATGGCTACACCTTC. It codes for CASRPRGGYGYTF. The chain carries TRBV6-1 and TRBJ1-2; TRBD1 is a possible D gene (6 bases). Germline V lookup: CDR1 MNHNS, CDR2 SASEGT. With 8 bases removed from V and 4 bases from J, the gap between germline ends came to 14 bases. The CDR3 runs to 13 residues.

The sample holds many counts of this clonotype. The CDR3 region is CAISEAETQYF. Here the CDR3 DNA reads TGTGCCATCAGTGAGGCAGAGACCCAGTACTTC. The chain has TRBV10-3 and TRBJ2-5; D not resolved. Per germline, CDR1 ENHRY and CDR2 SYGVKD. V was trimmed by 2 bases and J by 4 bases, leaving 2 bases between them. The CDR3 contains 11 residues.

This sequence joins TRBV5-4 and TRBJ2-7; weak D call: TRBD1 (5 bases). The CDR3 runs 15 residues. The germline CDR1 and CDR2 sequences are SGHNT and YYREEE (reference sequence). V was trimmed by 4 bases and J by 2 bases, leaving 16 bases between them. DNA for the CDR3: TGTGCCAGCAGCCGGTCTGGTGGGGCCCCCTACGAGCAGTACTTC. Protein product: CASSRSGGAPYEQYF.

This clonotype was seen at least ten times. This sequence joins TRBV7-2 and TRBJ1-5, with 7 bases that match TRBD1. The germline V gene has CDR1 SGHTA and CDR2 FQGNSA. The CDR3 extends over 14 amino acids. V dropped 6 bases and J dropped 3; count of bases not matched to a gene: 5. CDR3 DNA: TGTGCCAGCAGATCGACAGGGTACAATCAGCCCCAGCATTTT. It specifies CASRSTGYNQPQHF.

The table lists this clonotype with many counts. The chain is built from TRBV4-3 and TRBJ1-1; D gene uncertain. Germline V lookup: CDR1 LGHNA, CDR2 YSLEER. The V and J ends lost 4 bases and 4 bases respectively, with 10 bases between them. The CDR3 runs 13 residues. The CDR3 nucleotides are TGCGCCAGCAGCCCAAGGGAGGGCACTGAAGCTTTCTTT. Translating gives CASSPREGTEAFF.

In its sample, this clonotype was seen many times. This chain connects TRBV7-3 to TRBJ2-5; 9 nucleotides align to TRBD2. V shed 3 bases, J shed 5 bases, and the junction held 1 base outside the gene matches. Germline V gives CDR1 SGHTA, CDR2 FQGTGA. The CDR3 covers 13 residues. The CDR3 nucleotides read TGTGCCAGCAGCTTGCTAGCGGGGGAGACCCAGTACTTC. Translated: CASSLLAGETQYF.

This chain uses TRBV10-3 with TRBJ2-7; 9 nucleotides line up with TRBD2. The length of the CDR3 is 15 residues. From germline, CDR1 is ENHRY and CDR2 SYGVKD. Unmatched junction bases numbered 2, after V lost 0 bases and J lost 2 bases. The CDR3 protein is CAISESSGGTYEQYF. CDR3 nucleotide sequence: TGTGCCATCAGTGAGTCGAGCGGGGGGACCTACGAGCAGTACTTC.

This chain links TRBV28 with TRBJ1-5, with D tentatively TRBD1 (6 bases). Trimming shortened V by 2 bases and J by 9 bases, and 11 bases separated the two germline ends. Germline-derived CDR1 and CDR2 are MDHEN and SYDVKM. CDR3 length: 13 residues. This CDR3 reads CASSLGGPLPQHF. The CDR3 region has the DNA TGTGCCAGCAGTTTAGGGGGGCCTCTGCCCCAGCATTTT.